This T cell receptor beta chain was identified in a study of blood T cell repertoires in COVID-19. Study background: COVID-19 samples collected from the United States, Italy and Spain covered acute and convalescent phases. T cells, B-cell-depleted T cells, or PBMCs supplied cDNA or gDNA.

Those enrolled in Seattle joined during active infection and were followed longitudinally afterward. Per the original data handling: Amplified reference gene primers provided the basis for estimating nucleated cell counts. Clones were read by immunoSEQ multiplex PCR, and TCRdb kept only the in-frame ones, dropping some. V, J and clone size are taken as reported in that table, and D and trimming were inferred from the DNA itself. Found here are around 290,000 clones, approximately 86% of them singletons; the top ten hold about an eighth. This CDR3 is built from 13 residues. Germline V gene sequence: CDR1 KGHSH, CDR2 LQKENI. Trimming shortened V by 1 base and J by 1 base, and 4 bases separated the two germline ends.

Sequencing input: peripheral blood. This chain connects TRBV18 to TRBJ2-5, with unresolved D. The TCR sequence derives from a woman aged 70-85 years with COVID-19, enrolled during active disease. The CDR3 loop reads CASSPRVQETQYF. In DNA, the CDR3 is TGTGCCAGCTCACCACGCGTCCAAGAGACCCAGTACTTC.